This T cell receptor beta chain originates from a study of T cells in tuberculosis. Whole-study context: In South Africa, adults with active tuberculosis were compared with IGRA-negative and latently infected IGRA-positive adolescents. Regarding the study as a whole: Shorter CDR3-alpha in active tuberculosis partly drove smaller distances. Cases with active tuberculosis were adults, while controls were adolescents. Smaller distances to GMM-specific TCRs suggested their expansion in active tuberculosis.

Comment on this clone: Its antigen is not known.

Repertoires were generated with immunoSEQ multiplex PCR, while TCRdb's copy carries only in-frame clones and drops some. The sample has 25,000 to 35,000 clones; roughly 95% are singletons. The sequencing input was PBMCs. The TCR originated in a donor aged 10 to 29 with latent tuberculosis or without tuberculosis infection.

As DNA, the CDR3 is TGTGCCAGCAGCCGCCACTCGGGGGTAGCGAACACTGAAGCTTTCTTT. Protein product: CASSRHSGVANTEAFF. The chain links TRBV5-4 to TRBJ1-1, with D tentatively TRBD1 (5 bases). The CDR3 has 16 amino acids. V lost 4 bases and J lost 1, with 17 bases in between. Germline loops: CDR1 SGHNT, CDR2 YYREEE (reference sequence).